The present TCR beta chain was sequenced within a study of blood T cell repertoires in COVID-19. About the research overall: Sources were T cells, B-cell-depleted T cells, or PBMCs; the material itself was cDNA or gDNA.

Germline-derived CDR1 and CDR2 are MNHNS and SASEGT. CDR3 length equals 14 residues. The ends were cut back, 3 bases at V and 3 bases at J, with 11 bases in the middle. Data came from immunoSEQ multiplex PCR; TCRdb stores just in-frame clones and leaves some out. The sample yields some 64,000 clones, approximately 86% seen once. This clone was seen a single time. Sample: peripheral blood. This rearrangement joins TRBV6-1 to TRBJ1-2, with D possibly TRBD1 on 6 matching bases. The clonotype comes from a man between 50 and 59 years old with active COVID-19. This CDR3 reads CASSDRTAYYGYTF. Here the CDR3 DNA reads TGTGCCAGCAGTGACCGGACAGCCTACTATGGCTACACCTTC.